The 6 T cell receptor beta chains listed next were all sequenced from one sample in a study of cytomegalovirus exposure and HLA in healthy donors. 60 Vbeta and 13 Jbeta primers were used in PCR. Sequencing was performed with immunoSEQ multiplex PCR; in TCRdb, only in-frame clones are kept and a portion is missing. The data show 74,000 or so clones, 65% to 85% seen once. The sequenced material came from PBMCs. Receptors were obtained from a woman between 40 and 55 years old in good health and CMV-seropositive.

The chain links TRBV7-9 to TRBJ1-2; D gene uncertain. CDR1 SEHNR and CDR2 FQNEAQ come from the germline V gene (reference sequence). This CDR3 is 15 amino acids long. Trimming removed 6 bases from V and 5 bases from J, with 19 bases in between. The CDR3 DNA reads as TGTGCCAGCAGTGCAACGGGTCAGCCGGGGTATGGCTACACCTTC. This codes for CASSATGQPGYGYTF.

The rearrangement joins TRBV7-6 to TRBJ2-7; a weak D match, TRBD1 (6 bases). Germline V gene sequence: CDR1 SGHVS, CDR2 FNYEAQ. Trimming pared 4 bases from V and 7 bases from J, leaving 20 bases between. CDR3 size: 15 residues. The CDR3 sequence is CASSSTTTGFGEQYF. In DNA form, the CDR3 reads TGTGCCAGCAGCTCTACAACAACAGGGTTCGGAGAGCAGTACTTC.

The chain combines TRBV2 with TRBJ2-5, with TRBD2 matching 12 bases. J was trimmed by 2 bases and V by 5 bases; bases with no gene match: 6. Looked up from germline, CDR1 is SNHLY and CDR2 is FYNNEI. This CDR3 contains 16 residues. The CDR3 DNA sequence: TGTGCCAGCAGTCCTGGACTAGCGGGGCTTCAAGAGACCCAGTACTTC. Translation: CASSPGLAGLQETQYF.

The chain has TRBV6-1 and TRBJ1-2; D might be TRBD1 (5 bases). The germline V and J ends were trimmed by 0 bases and 2 bases, with 7 bases remaining between them. Germline CDR1 MNHNS, CDR2 SASEGT. This CDR3 spans 14 amino acids. The CDR3 here is CASSEAPGNYGYTF. The CDR3 region has the DNA TGTGCCAGCAGTGAAGCCCCAGGGAACTATGGCTACACCTTC.

This chain connects TRBV29-1 to TRBJ1-1, with 7 bases that match TRBD1. V shed 3 bases and J 5 bases; nucleotides not matched to a gene: 3. Germline CDR1 reads SQVTM; CDR2 reads ANQGSEA. There are 12 residues in the CDR3. Here the CDR3 reads CSVDPTGTEAFF. CDR3 in DNA: TGCAGCGTTGATCCGACAGGGACTGAAGCTTTCTTT.

This clone was detected once. V usage is TRBV6-5 and J usage is TRBJ1-1; TRBD1 matches at 8 bases. CDR3 size: 14 residues. Germline V gives CDR1 MNHEY, CDR2 SVGAGI. Trimming at V came to 5 bases and at J to 9 bases, leaving 11 bases not matched to a gene. CDR3 sequence reads: CASSPGQGGSKAFF. The CDR3 DNA is TGTGCCAGCAGTCCAGGACAGGGTGGCTCAAAAGCTTTCTTT.